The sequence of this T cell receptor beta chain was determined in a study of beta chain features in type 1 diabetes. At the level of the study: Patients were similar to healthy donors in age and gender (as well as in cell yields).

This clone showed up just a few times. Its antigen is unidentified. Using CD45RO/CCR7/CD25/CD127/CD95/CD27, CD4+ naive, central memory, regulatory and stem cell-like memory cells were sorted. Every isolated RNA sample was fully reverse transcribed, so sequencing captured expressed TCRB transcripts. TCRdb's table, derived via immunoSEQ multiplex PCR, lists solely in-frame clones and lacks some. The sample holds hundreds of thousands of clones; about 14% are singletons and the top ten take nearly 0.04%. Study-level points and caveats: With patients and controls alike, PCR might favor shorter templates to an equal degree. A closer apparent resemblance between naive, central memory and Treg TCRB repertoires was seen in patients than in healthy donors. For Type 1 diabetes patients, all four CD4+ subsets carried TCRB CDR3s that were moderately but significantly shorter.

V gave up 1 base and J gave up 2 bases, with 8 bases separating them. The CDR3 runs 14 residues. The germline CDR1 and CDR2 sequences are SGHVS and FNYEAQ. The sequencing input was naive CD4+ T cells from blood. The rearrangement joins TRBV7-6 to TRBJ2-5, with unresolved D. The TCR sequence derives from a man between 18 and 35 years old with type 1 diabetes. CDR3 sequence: CASSLGQVQETQYF. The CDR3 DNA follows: TGTGCCAGCAGCTTAGGGCAGGTACAAGAGACCCAGTACTTC.